Listed below are T cell receptor beta chains from one sample, sequenced in a study of regulatory T cells in long-lasting Graves disease. Using its own MiXCR run on the multiplex PCR reads, TCRdb lists one record per CDR3 protein. The sample contains a few hundred thousand distinct CDR3 sequences, less than 15% of which appear only once. This sample also belongs to another study, concerning T cells in Graves' hyperthyroidism and ophthalmopathy.

The sequencing used peripheral blood mononuclear cells (PBMCs), collected at new diagnosis, from a patient treated with antithyroid drugs. The receptor set was obtained from a woman in her forties or fifties with Graves disease. Both conserved end residues are part of each CDR3. The order of the fields is V gene, D gene, J gene, clone size, CDR3 length, CDR3 protein, CDR3 DNA. D genes are given only for firm matches. The size entry is marked missing in some rows and otherwise reads once, few, many or a size class.

TRBV28	NA	TRBJ2-1	many	13	CASRSTPGDEQFF	TGTGCCAGCAGGAGCACACCTGGGGATGAGCAGTTCTTC
TRBV3-1	NA	TRBJ2-1	many	16	CASSRPRSSSYNEQFF	TGTGCCAGCAGCCGGCCTCGGTCCAGCTCCTACAATGAGCAGTTCTTC
TRBV10-3	NA	TRBJ2-1	many	16	CAITPGQGLGGGEQFF	TGTGCCATCACCCCGGGACAGGGACTAGGTGGGGGTGAGCAGTTCTTC
TRBV6-2/TRBV6-3	NA	TRBJ2-6	many	17	CASSQDNPRTGANVLTF	TGTGCCAGCAGTCAGGACAATCCGAGGACTGGGGCCAACGTCCTGACTTTC
TRBV6-1	NA	TRBJ2-1	many	15	CASSPGEGTYNEQFF	TGTGCCAGCAGCCCAGGGGAGGGGACCTACAATGAGCAGTTCTTC
TRBV5-1	TRBD1	TRBJ2-7	many	14	CASSYRDRGYEQYF	TGTGCCAGCAGTTACCGGGACAGGGGCTACGAGCAGTACTTC
TRBV19	TRBD2	TRBJ2-3	NA	16	CASSGPSGSSTDTQYF	TGTGCCAGTAGTGGCCCTAGCGGGTCTAGCACAGATACGCAGTATTTT
TRBV29-1	NA	TRBJ2-1	many	14	CSVVVFSGYNEQFF	TGCAGCGTTGTTGTTTTTTCGGGATACAATGAGCAGTTCTTC
TRBV10-2	NA	TRBJ2-3	few	13	CASTRDFRDTQYF	TGCGCCAGCACCCGGGACTTCCGGGATACGCAGTATTTT
TRBV28	TRBD2	TRBJ2-3	NA	14	CASSATSATDTQYF	TGTGCCAGCAGCGCGACTAGCGCCACAGATACGCAGTATTTT
TRBV5-6	NA	TRBJ1-1	many	13	CASSHTVNTEAFF	TGTGCCAGCAGCCACACAGTGAACACTGAAGCTTTCTTT
TRBV28	TRBD1	TRBJ1-4	NA	16	CASKQGQGFPNEKLFF	TGTGCCAGTAAACAGGGACAGGGCTTTCCTAATGAAAAACTGTTTTTT
TRBV12-3/TRBV12-4	NA	TRBJ2-5	many	13	CASSSQGQETQYF	TGTGCCAGCAGTTCACAGGGACAAGAGACCCAGTACTTC
TRBV20-1	TRBD2	TRBJ2-2	few	18	CSARVVGLAGYEAGELFF	TGCAGTGCTAGAGTTGTGGGACTAGCGGGTTATGAGGCCGGGGAGCTGTTTTTT
TRBV20-1	NA	TRBJ2-5	NA	14	CSTNAPVGMETQYF	TGCAGCACTAATGCCCCGGTGGGGATGGAGACCCAGTACTTC
TRBV12-3/TRBV12-4	TRBD1	TRBJ2-3	many	15	CASSSNRGPTDTQYF	TGTGCCAGCAGTTCTAACAGGGGACCCACAGATACGCAGTATTTT
TRBV5-1	TRBD2	TRBJ2-2	many	15	CASSTGTTNTGELFF	TGCGCCAGCAGCACCGGGACTACGAACACCGGGGAGCTGTTTTTT
TRBV28	TRBD1	TRBJ1-1	few	15	CASSSGTAMNTEAFF	TGTGCCAGCAGTTCCGGGACAGCTATGAACACTGAAGCTTTCTTT
TRBV28	TRBD1	TRBJ2-2	many	16	CASSSPPQGAAGELFF	TGTGCCAGCAGTTCCCCCCCCCAGGGGGCGGCAGGGGAGCTGTTTTTT
TRBV30	NA	TRBJ2-3	many	11	CAWSVSYTQYF	TGTGCCTGGAGTGTATCCTATACGCAGTATTTT
TRBV5-5	NA	TRBJ1-1	few	13	CASSLAADSAAFF	TGTGCCAGCAGCTTGGCCGCGGATTCTGCGGCTTTCTTT
TRBV27	TRBD2	TRBJ2-1	many	19	CASSPYGLAGGPFLNEQFF	TGTGCCAGCAGTCCCTACGGACTAGCGGGAGGGCCTTTTCTGAATGAGCAGTTCTTC
TRBV18	NA	TRBJ1-6	many	14	CASSPYPVTSPLHF	TGTGCCAGCTCACCCTACCCGGTTACTTCACCCCTCCACTTT
TRBV6-2/TRBV6-3	TRBD2	TRBJ2-5	many	16	CASSYPRLAGQETQYF	TGTGCCAGCAGTTACCCGCGACTAGCGGGACAGGAGACCCAGTACTTC
TRBV2	NA	TRBJ2-2	many	15	CASSGVGSSTGELFF	TGTGCCAGCAGTGGGGTGGGGTCGAGCACCGGGGAGCTGTTTTTT
TRBV6-5	NA	TRBJ1-5	many	12	CASSYSIQPQHF	TGTGCCAGCAGTTACTCGATTCAGCCCCAGCATTTT
TRBV28	TRBD2	TRBJ2-5	many	16	CASSLSGLAEQETQYF	TGTGCCAGCAGTTTATCCGGCCTAGCGGAGCAAGAGACCCAGTACTTC
TRBV6-1	TRBD2	TRBJ2-3	many	17	CASSVLLSGSTTDTQYF	TGTGCCAGCAGTGTCCTCCTTAGCGGGAGTACCACAGATACGCAGTATTTT
TRBV6-9	TRBD2	TRBJ2-1	many	16	CASSYKLAGGTNEQFF	TGTGCCAGCAGTTACAAACTAGCGGGAGGGACCAATGAGCAGTTCTTC
TRBV7-6	TRBD2	TRBJ2-5	NA	15	CASSLTGLEQETQYF	TGTGCCAGCAGCTTGACGGGACTAGAACAAGAGACCCAGTACTTC
TRBV30	NA	TRBJ2-3	NA	15	CAWGVGLTSTDTQYF	TGTGCCTGGGGGGTGGGGCTCACTAGCACAGATACGCAGTATTTT
TRBV10-3	TRBD1	TRBJ2-5	many	14	CAISGRQGGETQYF	TGTGCCATCAGTGGTCGACAGGGGGGGGAGACCCAGTACTTC
TRBV7-2	NA	TRBJ2-4	few	15	CASSSRRSAKNIQYF	TGTGCCAGCAGCTCTCGGCGATCAGCCAAAAACATTCAGTACTTC
TRBV6-2/TRBV6-3	NA	TRBJ2-7	NA	14	CASSPTLSSNEQYF	TGTGCCAGCAGTCCAACCCTCTCTAGCAACGAGCAGTACTTC
TRBV5-1	TRBD1	TRBJ2-3	NA	15	CASSLTGYSTDTQYF	TGCGCCAGCAGCCTGACAGGGTATAGCACAGATACGCAGTATTTT
TRBV7-2	TRBD2	TRBJ2-2	NA	20	CASSPRVAAGLTSNTGELFF	TGTGCCAGCAGCCCCCGGGTGGCAGCGGGACTAACCTCGAACACCGGGGAGCTGTTTTTT
TRBV28	TRBD1	TRBJ1-4	many	15	CASSWGGTGDEKLFF	TGTGCCAGCAGTTGGGGGGGGACAGGGGATGAAAAACTGTTTTTT
TRBV7-2	NA	TRBJ2-7	many	15	CASSLGTPDFVKQYF	TGTGCCAGCAGCTTAGGGACACCGGACTTTGTGAAGCAGTACTTC
TRBV3-1	TRBD1	TRBJ2-4	NA	14	CASSHRDRGDIQYF	TGTGCCAGCAGCCATAGGGACAGGGGGGACATTCAGTACTTC
TRBV2	TRBD1	TRBJ2-7	many	15	CASRGQGGNSYEQYF	TGTGCCAGCAGAGGACAGGGAGGAAACTCCTACGAGCAGTACTTC
TRBV30	NA	TRBJ2-6	many	14	CAWDVTSGANVLTF	TGTGCCTGGGACGTAACCTCTGGGGCCAACGTCCTGACTTTC
TRBV3-1	TRBD1	TRBJ2-2	NA	13	CASEGAGAGELFF	TGTGCCAGCGAGGGGGCAGGGGCCGGGGAGCTGTTTTTT
TRBV18	TRBD2	TRBJ2-3	few	17	CASSPLSGRFNTDTQYF	TGTGCCAGCTCACCTCTTAGCGGGAGGTTTAACACAGATACGCAGTATTTT